The T cell receptor (beta chain) under discussion was sequenced for a study of post-analysis software for immune sequencing data. Study-wide background: Several disease courses (relapsing-remitting, secondary progressive and progressive-relapsing) of multiple sclerosis were included.

Study results and caveats: Versus controls, multiple sclerosis patients showed significantly lower diversity (normalized Chao1).

Prepared TCR beta cDNA libraries contained unique molecular identifiers. A single record per CDR3 protein comes from TCRdb applying MiXCR to the PCR reads. The sample consists of some 370,000 distinct CDR3 sequences, 30% to 45% of them appearing once. About this clonotype: Antigen specificity is unknown.

This receptor was obtained from a girl between 5 and 17 years old with multiple sclerosis. Source material: blood.

The CDR3 coding sequence is TGTGCCAGCAGTGAATCGGGGGGCGCGTTCGGCGAGCAGTACTTC. It translates to CASSESGGAFGEQYF. J is TRBJ2-7 and V is TRBV6-1; D might be TRBD2 (7 bases). The V end lost 2 bases, the J end lost 6 bases, and 17 bases lay between the germline ends. Germline loops: CDR1 MNHNS, CDR2 SASEGT. This CDR3 comprises 15 residues.